The 29 T cell receptor beta chains listed next were all sequenced from one sample in a study of early T cells in non-severe SARS-CoV-2 infection. Each CDR3 protein is one row after TCRdb ran MiXCR on the 5' RACE reads. The repertoire includes about 64,000 distinct CDR3 sequences, just under 5% of them detected once, and 4.5% to 5.5% sits in the top ten. The sequenced material came from whole blood. The receptor source for this set is an adult who was a healthcare worker with PCR-confirmed SARS-CoV-2 infection or an uninfected control (not recorded which).

There are many counts of this clonotype. The rearrangement joins TRBV7-2 to TRBJ2-3; 9 positions match TRBD2. V lost 5 bases, J lost 3 bases, and 6 bases stayed unmatched. This CDR3 contains 15 residues. In germline, CDR1 is SGHTA, CDR2 FQGNSA. The CDR3 spells CASSRRGGDTDTQYF. The CDR3 nucleotides read TGTGCCAGCAGCCGGCGGGGGGGAGATACAGATACGCAGTATTTT.

This clonotype was seen repeatedly, ten times or more. This chain connects TRBV20-1 to TRBJ2-1, with unresolved D. V dropped 4 bases and J dropped 2 bases, with 9 bases sitting between them. The CDR3 extends over 13 amino acids. Germline values: CDR1 DFQATT, CDR2 SNEGSKA (reference sequence). CDR3 nucleotides: TGCAGTGCTAAAGACATTACCTACAATGAGCAGTTCTTC. It translates to CSAKDITYNEQFF.

The chain has TRBV21-1 and TRBJ1-2; TRBD1 was called by the table and not checked on the DNA. TRBV21-1 is termed a pseudogene. The CDR3 is 14 amino acids. CDR3 protein: CASSTRGPNYGYTF. The CDR3 region has the DNA TGTGCCAGCAGCACCAGGGGCCCTAACTATGGCTACACCTTC.

The chain employs TRBV20-1 and TRBJ1-2; D is unclear. CDR3 length equals 13 residues. Germline assignment: CDR1 DFQATT and CDR2 SNEGSKA (reference sequence). Trimming took off 3 bases at V and 4 bases at J, with 12 bases between the two ends. The CDR3 DNA reads TGCAGTGCTAGGGGTACAACATTCTATGGCTACACCTTC. Its translation: CSARGTTFYGYTF.

This clonotype has more than one count but fewer than ten. The chain joins TRBV30 to TRBJ2-1, with 9 positions matching TRBD2. The CDR3 extends over 16 amino acids. The junction had 14 bases not matched to a gene; V was cut back by 4 bases and J by 7 bases. Germline lookup yields CDR1 GTSNPN and CDR2 SVGIG (reference sequence). The DNA for the CDR3 is TGTGCCTGGACCGCTGAAGCGGGAGGAGTTGGTAATGAGCAGTTCTTC. Amino acid sequence: CAWTAEAGGVGNEQFF.

This clonotype was observed a few times. The CDR3 nucleotides read TGTGCCAGCAGCCAAGAGTTGTCCGAAATGAACACCGGGGAGCTGTTTTTT. Translation gives CASSQELSEMNTGELFF. The chain uses TRBV3-1 and TRBJ2-2, with D uncertain. Trimming shortened V by 0 bases and J by 1 base, and 12 bases separated the two germline ends. The CDR3 consists of 17 residues. Germline assignment: CDR1 LGHDT and CDR2 YNNKEL (reference sequence).

This chain links TRBV6-6 with TRBJ2-6; D is undetermined. Trimming removed 7 bases at V and 0 bases at J, with 7 bases between. Germline V gene sequence: CDR1 MNHNY, CDR2 SVGAGI (reference sequence). The CDR3 spans 14 residues. The CDR3 nucleotides are TGTGCCAGCACCCCCTCCTCTGGGGCCAACGTCCTGACTTTC. Its translation is CASTPSSGANVLTF.

This clonotype was found many times. The genes are TRBV11-2 and TRBJ2-2; D unclear. Trimming cost V 6 bases and J 0 bases, with 8 bases left between them. Germline assignment: CDR1 SGHAT and CDR2 FQNNGV. The CDR3 totals 14 residues. The CDR3 loop is CASRDGPNTGELFF. CDR3 sequence (DNA): TGTGCCAGCAGGGACGGACCGAACACCGGGGAGCTGTTTTTT.

This clonotype came up a few times. The CDR3 loop is CASKVTEAFF. The CDR3 nucleotides read TGTGCCAGCAAAGTCACTGAAGCTTTCTTT. This rearrangement joins TRBV6-1 to TRBJ1-1; D gene uncertain. Germline CDR1 is MNHNS and CDR2 is SASEGT. The CDR3 length is 10 residues. Trimming shortened V by 7 bases and J by 4 bases, and 4 bases separated the two germline ends.

This clonotype was observed many times. The chain joins TRBV11-2 to TRBJ2-1, with 9 positions matching TRBD2. The CDR3 runs 16 residues. Trimming cost V 5 bases and J 8 bases; bases outside gene matches: 13. The germline V gene encodes CDR1 SGHAT and CDR2 FQNNGV. CDR3 region: CASSTSGGRVVDEQFF. The CDR3 DNA follows: TGTGCCAGCAGCACCAGCGGGGGGAGGGTTGTTGATGAGCAGTTCTTC.

The sample holds many counts of this clonotype. The genes are TRBV7-2 and TRBJ1-1, with D unclear. Per germline, CDR1 SGHTA and CDR2 FQGNSA. Trimming removed 0 bases at V and 4 bases at J, with 9 bases between. The CDR3 consists of 14 residues. CDR3 protein: CASSLARGSTEAFF. DNA for the CDR3: TGTGCCAGCAGCTTAGCCCGGGGATCCACTGAAGCTTTCTTT.

This chain links TRBV12-3 or TRBV12-4 with TRBJ2-1, with D possibly matching TRBD2 (5 bases). V shed 2 bases and J shed 4 bases, with 9 bases lying between them. CDR3 size: 14 residues. CDR3 sequence reads: CASSLQRAYNEQFF. The CDR3 DNA is TGTGCCAGCAGTTTACAGAGGGCATACAATGAGCAGTTCTTC.

At least ten counts were recorded for this clonotype. CDR3 DNA sequence: TGTGCCATCAGTCCGGGACAGGGGATTTATGGCTACACCTTC. It encodes CAISPGQGIYGYTF. This rearrangement joins TRBV10-3 to TRBJ1-2, with 10 positions matching TRBD1. The V gene's germline CDR1 is ENHRY and CDR2 SYGVKD. Trimming cost V 5 bases and J 5 bases; bases outside gene matches: 5. CDR3 length: 14 amino acids.

This clonotype was recorded many times. The chain carries TRBV5-1 and TRBJ1-2; the D gene is possibly TRBD1 (5 bases). Deletions cut 4 bases from V and 4 bases from J, with 14 bases between. Germline loops: CDR1 SGHRS, CDR2 YFSETQ. This CDR3 spans 14 amino acids. CDR3 amino acids: CASSTDRPLYGYTF. In DNA, the CDR3 is TGCGCCAGCAGCACTGACAGACCGCTCTATGGCTACACCTTC.

A few counts support this clonotype. The rearrangement joins TRBV9 to TRBJ1-6; D is perhaps TRBD1 (6 bases). This CDR3 contains 15 residues. Germline loops: CDR1 SGDLS, CDR2 YYNGEE. Trimming left V 0 bases short and J 8 bases short, with 12 bases between. CDR3 in amino acids: CASSVDGRGYSPLHF. The CDR3 region has the DNA TGTGCCAGCAGCGTAGATGGCAGGGGTTATTCACCCCTCCACTTT.

Many counts were recorded for this clonotype. The chain combines TRBV10-2 with TRBJ2-4; maybe TRBD2 (5 bases). The CDR3 is 13 amino acids. CDR1 is WSHSY, CDR2 SAAADI, per germline. V lost 2 bases, J lost 9 bases, and 11 bases lay in between. The CDR3 protein is CASSELAPGIQYF. The CDR3 DNA follows: TGCGCCAGCAGTGAGCTAGCCCCAGGCATTCAGTACTTC.

This clonotype was counted at least ten times. The J gene is TRBJ1-5, the V gene TRBV10-3; TRBD1 matches 7 bases. The CDR3 totals 14 residues. With 0 bases clipped from V and 5 bases from J, the junction kept 1 base outside the gene matches. Per germline, CDR1 ENHRY and CDR2 SYGVKD. CDR3 residues: CAISESTGYQPQHF. CDR3 sequence (DNA): TGTGCCATCAGTGAGTCGACAGGGTATCAGCCCCAGCATTTT.

This clonotype was detected many times. V and J are TRBV7-9 and TRBJ1-1, with TRBD1 matching 7 bases. V trimming: 5 bases; J trimming: 7 bases; junction bases outside the gene matches: 13. The CDR3 contains 15 residues. Germline V gene data show CDR1 as SEHNR and CDR2 as FQNEAQ (reference sequence). CDR3 in amino acids: CASSEPTGSGGEAFF. The CDR3 nucleotides are TGTGCCAGCAGCGAACCGACAGGGTCAGGTGGTGAAGCTTTCTTT.

In this sample, this clonotype turned up many times. This chain uses TRBV6-4 with TRBJ1-4; D remains ambiguous. V was trimmed by 3 bases and J by 0 bases, leaving 20 bases between them. Germline CDR1 reads MRHNA; CDR2 reads SNTAGT. There are 19 residues in the CDR3. The CDR3 region has the DNA TGTGCCAGCAGTGAGATCGGCAAGGACGTTTCTGCAACTAATGAAAAACTGTTTTTT. It yields the protein CASSEIGKDVSATNEKLFF.

This clonotype was seen repeatedly, ten times or more. The rearrangement uses TRBV7-2 and TRBJ2-3; a weak D match, TRBD2 (5 bases). CDR3 length equals 15 residues. The V gene's germline CDR1 is SGHTA and CDR2 FQGNSA. The V end was cut by 1 base, the J end by 3 bases, with 11 bases between. CDR3 protein: CASSLGGPVTDTQYF. CDR3 sequence (DNA): TGTGCCAGCAGCTTAGGAGGGCCAGTGACAGATACGCAGTATTTT.

In this sample, this clonotype turned up many times. V gene TRBV20-1 combines with J gene TRBJ1-5; perhaps TRBD1 as D (6 bases). Looked up from germline, CDR1 is DFQATT and CDR2 is SNEGSKA (reference sequence). The CDR3 is 15 residues long. V was pared by 1 base and J by 0 bases, with 10 bases between. The CDR3 nucleotides are TGCAGTGCTAGAGTAGGGGGTGATAGCAATCAGCCCCAGCATTTT. Amino acid sequence: CSARVGGDSNQPQHF.

This clonotype was picked up many times. This chain links TRBV6-4 with TRBJ2-7, with D perhaps matching TRBD1 (5 bases). CDR1 is MRHNA and CDR2 is SNTAGT in the germline V gene. Trimming stripped 7 bases from V and 4 bases from J, with 17 bases between. The CDR3 totals 14 residues. The chain's CDR3 is CASNTERGRYEQYF. CDR3 DNA sequence: TGTGCCAGCAATACAGAAAGGGGTCGGTACGAGCAGTACTTC.

The table lists this clonotype with many counts. The CDR3 sequence is CASSLYREGETQYF. CDR3 coding DNA: TGTGCCAGCAGCTTATACAGGGAGGGAGAGACCCAGTACTTC. V is TRBV13 and J is TRBJ2-5, with D possibly being TRBD2 (7 bases). In germline, CDR1 is PRHDT, CDR2 FYEKMQ (reference sequence). Trimming shortened V by 2 bases and J by 4 bases, and 11 bases separated the two germline ends. The CDR3 contains 14 residues.

This clonotype occurred many times. The J gene is TRBJ2-5, the V gene TRBV7-9, with D possibly TRBD1 on 6 matching bases. Trimming removed 5 bases at V and 1 base at J, with 14 bases between. CDR1 is SEHNR, CDR2 FQNEAQ, per germline (reference sequence). The CDR3 sequence is 15 residues long. The CDR3 region is CASSDQGFPQETQYF. CDR3 coding DNA: TGTGCCAGCAGCGACCAGGGGTTTCCCCAAGAGACCCAGTACTTC.

The V gene is TRBV6-4, the J gene TRBJ1-1; D gene unclear. Germline CDR1 is MRHNA and CDR2 is SNTAGT. This CDR3 contains 13 residues. V lost 5 bases and J 1 base, leaving 8 bases between the germline ends. The CDR3 sequence is CASSWNRNTEAFF. The CDR3 DNA reads as TGTGCCAGCAGTTGGAACCGGAACACTGAAGCTTTCTTT.

There are many counts of this clonotype. The junction departs from germline at one end; a sequencing error may be responsible. This chain joins TRBV12-3 or TRBV12-4 and TRBJ1-2, with no clear D. The CDR3 sequence is 14 residues long. The CDR3, as DNA: TGTGCCAGCAGTCTAGGAGGAGGGAACTTTGGCTACACCTTC. As protein: CASSLGGGNFGYTF.

This clonotype was seen a few times. This chain links TRBV11-2 with TRBJ2-5; D is unresolved. CDR1 is SGHAT, CDR2 FQNNGV, per germline. The CDR3 consists of 11 residues. Trimming pared 6 bases from V and 4 bases from J, leaving 6 bases between. This chain's CDR3 is CASRNTETQYF. As DNA, the CDR3 is TGTGCCAGCAGAAATACAGAGACCCAGTACTTC.

The chain employs TRBV10-2 and TRBJ1-6; TRBD1 is a possible D gene (6 bases). The CDR3 extends over 13 amino acids. Germline CDR1 WSHSY, CDR2 SAAADI. V lost 6 bases and J 8 bases, leaving 11 bases between the germline ends. CDR3 bases: TGCGCCAGCAGACAGGGTCTGGATTCACCCCTCCACTTT. Its protein is CASRQGLDSPLHF.

Within the sample, this clonotype is medium-sized. This chain connects TRBV7-9 to TRBJ1-2; D not certain. The CDR3 is made up of 13 amino acids. The germline V and J ends were trimmed by 5 bases and 8 bases, with 15 bases remaining between them. The germline CDR1 and CDR2 sequences are SEHNR and FQNEAQ (reference sequence). The CDR3 nucleotides read TGTGCCAGCAGCAGAGGAGAATCTGGGGGCTACACCTTC. This translates into CASSRGESGGYTF.